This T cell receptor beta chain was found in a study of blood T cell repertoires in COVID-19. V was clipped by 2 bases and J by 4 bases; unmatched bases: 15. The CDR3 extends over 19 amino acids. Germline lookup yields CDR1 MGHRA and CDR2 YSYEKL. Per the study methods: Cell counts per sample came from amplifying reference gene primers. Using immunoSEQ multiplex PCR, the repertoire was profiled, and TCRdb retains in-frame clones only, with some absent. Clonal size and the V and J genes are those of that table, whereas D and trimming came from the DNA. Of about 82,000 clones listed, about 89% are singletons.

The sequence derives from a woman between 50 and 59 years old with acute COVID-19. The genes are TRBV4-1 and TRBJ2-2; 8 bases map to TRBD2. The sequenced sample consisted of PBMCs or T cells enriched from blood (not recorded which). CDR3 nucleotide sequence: TGCGCCAGCAGCCAACCAAGGGCGGGGGGTCCTCAAGTCACCGGGGAGCTGTTTTTT. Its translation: CASSQPRAGGPQVTGELFF.